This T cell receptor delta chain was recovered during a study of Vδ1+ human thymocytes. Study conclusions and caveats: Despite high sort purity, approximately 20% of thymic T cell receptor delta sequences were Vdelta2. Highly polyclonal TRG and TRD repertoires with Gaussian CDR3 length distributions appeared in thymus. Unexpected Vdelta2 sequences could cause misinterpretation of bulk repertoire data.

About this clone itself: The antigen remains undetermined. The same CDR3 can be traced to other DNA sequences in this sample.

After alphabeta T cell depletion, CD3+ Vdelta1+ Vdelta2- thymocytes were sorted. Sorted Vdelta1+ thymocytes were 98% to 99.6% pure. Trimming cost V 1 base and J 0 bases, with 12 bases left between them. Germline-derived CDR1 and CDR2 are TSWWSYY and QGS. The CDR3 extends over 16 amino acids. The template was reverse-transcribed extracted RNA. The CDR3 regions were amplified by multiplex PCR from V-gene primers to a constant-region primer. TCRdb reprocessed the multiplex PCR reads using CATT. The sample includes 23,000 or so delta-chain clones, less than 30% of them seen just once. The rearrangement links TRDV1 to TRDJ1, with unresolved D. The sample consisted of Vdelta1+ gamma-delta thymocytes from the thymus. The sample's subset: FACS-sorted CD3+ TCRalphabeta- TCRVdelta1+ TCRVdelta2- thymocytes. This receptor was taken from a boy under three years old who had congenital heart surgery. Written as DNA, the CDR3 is TGTGCTCTTGGGGAACGGGCAGGTGGATACACCGATAAACTCATCTTT. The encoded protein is CALGERAGGYTDKLIF.